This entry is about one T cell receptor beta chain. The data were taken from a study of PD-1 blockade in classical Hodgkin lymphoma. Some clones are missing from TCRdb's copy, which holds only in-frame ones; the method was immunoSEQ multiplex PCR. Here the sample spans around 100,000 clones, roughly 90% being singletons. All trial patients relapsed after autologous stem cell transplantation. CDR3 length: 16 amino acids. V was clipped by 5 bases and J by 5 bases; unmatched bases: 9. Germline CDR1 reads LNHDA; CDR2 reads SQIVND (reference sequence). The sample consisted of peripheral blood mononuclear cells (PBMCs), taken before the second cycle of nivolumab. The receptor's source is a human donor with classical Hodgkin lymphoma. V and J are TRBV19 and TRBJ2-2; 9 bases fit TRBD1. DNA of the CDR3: TGTGCCAGTAGTCTACGTCCCGGGACAGGGACCGGGGAGCTGTTTTTT. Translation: CASSLRPGTGTGELFF. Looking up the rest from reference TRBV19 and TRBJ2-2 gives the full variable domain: DGGITQSPKYLFRKEGQNVTLSCEQNLNHDAMYWYRQDPGQGLRLIYYSQIVNDFQKGDIAEGYSVSREKKESFPLTVTSAQKNPTAFYLCASSLRPGTGTGELFFGEGSRLTVL.